The clone carrying this T cell receptor (beta chain) occurred a few times. The junction does not match germline at one end; this may be a read error. Through a sample-barcoded 5' primer and a J-beta primer mix, a second PCR was run for roughly 6 to 11 cycles. TCRdb reprocessed the 5' RACE reads via MiXCR and lists one record per CDR3 protein. Of 2 million or so distinct CDR3 sequences detected, around 48% appear once; the ten largest clones hold 2.1%. The data belong to a study of blood T cells in healthy people across ages. The CDR3 extends over 14 amino acids. Germline CDR1 LNHNV, CDR2 YYDKDF (reference sequence).

Specimen: blood. The TCR sequence derives from a woman between 40 and 50 years old in good health. The V call is TRBV15, the J call TRBJ1-4; unclear D gene. CDR3 DNA: TGTGCCACCAGCAGAGATCTAACTAAGGAAAAACTGTTTTTT. Protein: CATSRDLTKEKLFF.